This TCR beta chain was sequenced in a study of beta chain features in type 1 diabetes. With respect to this clone: The antigen remains undetermined.

Expressed TCRB transcripts were sequenced, since all the RNA that had been isolated was reverse transcribed. Some clones are missing from TCRdb's copy, which holds only in-frame ones; the method was immunoSEQ multiplex PCR. The data contain over 650,000 clones, about 14% of them singletons. Study-level results: Moderate but significant shortening of TCRB CDR3s was recorded in all four CD4+ subsets from Type 1 diabetes patients. A cDNA-based sequencing approach could over-represent cells with high TCR expression.

There are 14 residues in the CDR3. Germline V lookup: CDR1 LNHDA, CDR2 SQIVND (reference sequence). The germline V and J ends were trimmed by 4 bases and 3 bases, with 13 bases remaining between them. This receptor was taken from a man aged 18 to 29 with type 1 diabetes. The sequenced sample was naive CD4+ T cells from blood. V and J are TRBV19 and TRBJ2-7; D not resolved. The CDR3 DNA is TGTGCCAGTAGTAAAGAGTCCTCGAACTACGAGCAGTACTTC. Translation: CASSKESSNYEQYF.